This TCR beta chain was identified during a study of OX40 agonist ivuxolimab in advanced cancers. Measured with immunoSEQ multiplex PCR; TCRdb has only the in-frame clones, and not every one. The sample has 25,000 to 30,000 clones, about four fifths seen once; the top ten hold roughly an eighth. Germline V gene lookup returns CDR1 LNHDA and CDR2 SQIVND (reference sequence). The V and J ends lost 1 base and 2 bases respectively, with 9 bases between them. This CDR3 has 15 amino acids. The V and J genes are TRBV19 and TRBJ1-5; tentatively, D is TRBD1 (5 bases). The sample consisted of CD4+ or CD8+ T cells sorted from blood, taken in a trial of the OX40 agonist ivuxolimab. The sequence was obtained from an adult with an advanced solid tumor such as melanoma, head and neck, liver or kidney cancer. The DNA of the CDR3 is TGTGCCAGTAGTATAGTAGGGGCGCGCAATCAGCCCCAGCATTTT. Protein product: CASSIVGARNQPQHF. Filled out from reference TRBV19 and TRBJ1-5, the complete variable domain reads DGGITQSPKYLFRKEGQNVTLSCEQNLNHDAMYWYRQDPGQGLRLIYYSQIVNDFQKGDIAEGYSVSREKKESFPLTVTSAQKNPTAFYLCASSIVGARNQPQHFGDGTRLSIL.